The clone carrying this T cell receptor (beta chain) was seen once. Using immunoSEQ multiplex PCR, the repertoire was profiled, and TCRdb retains in-frame clones only, with some absent. Among around 200,000 clones listed, about 93% were seen once. The sample originates from a study of T cell responses to AZD1222 COVID-19 vaccine. The CDR3 is 16 residues long. V shed 5 bases, J shed 4 bases, and the junction held 10 bases outside the gene matches. Germline V gives CDR1 LNHDA, CDR2 SQIVND (reference sequence). The chain links TRBV19 to TRBJ1-5, with TRBD1 matching 8 bases. The source is an adult who received the MenACWY meningococcal vaccine as a control. This specimen consisted of peripheral blood, obtained 28 days after the second dose of the MenACWY control vaccine. In nucleotides, the CDR3 is TGTGCCAGTAGTGTAATAACAGGGGGACAAAATCAGCCCCAGCATTTT. This codes for CASSVITGGQNQPQHF. The variable domain in full, with the rest retrieved from reference TRBV19 and TRBJ1-5, is DGGITQSPKYLFRKEGQNVTLSCEQNLNHDAMYWYRQDPGQGLRLIYYSQIVNDFQKGDIAEGYSVSREKKESFPLTVTSAQKNPTAFYLCASSVITGGQNQPQHFGDGTRLSIL.